Listed here is a single T cell receptor (beta chain). Its antigen remains unidentified. The data belong to a study of STAT5B mutations in CD4+ large granular lymphocyte leukemia. General observations from the study: Compared with healthy controls (2/35), patient top clones favored TRBV06 (8/27). Without HLA matching, higher CD4+ than CD8+ T-LGLL clonality could reflect small sample size. No patients shared main leukemic clonotypes, though around 27% appeared at low frequency elsewhere. Patient CD4-sorted repertoires looked more clonal than healthy CD4+ repertoires, even without putative leukemic clones.

V lost 1 base, J lost 0 bases, and 5 bases lay in between. From germline, CDR1 is LNHNV and CDR2 YYDKDF (reference sequence). The CDR3 runs 14 residues. Using immunoSEQ multiplex PCR, the repertoire was profiled, and TCRdb retains in-frame clones only, with some absent. The sample contains just under 35,000 clones, 55% to 80% of which appear only once. The chain recombines TRBV15 with TRBJ2-3, with D unclear. The sequence came from a human donor in good health. Sequenced input: CD4+ T cells from blood buffy coats. In DNA form, the CDR3 reads TGTGCCACCAGCAGAGGACCTAGCACAGATACGCAGTATTTT. Its protein is CATSRGPSTDTQYF. Drawing the rest from reference TRBV15 and TRBJ2-3, the complete variable domain is DAMVIQNPRYQVTQFGKPVTLSCSQTLNHNVMYWYQQKSSQAPKLLFHYYDKDFNNEADTPDNFQSRRPNTSFCFLDIRSPGLGDTAMYLCATSRGPSTDTQYFGPGTRLTVL.